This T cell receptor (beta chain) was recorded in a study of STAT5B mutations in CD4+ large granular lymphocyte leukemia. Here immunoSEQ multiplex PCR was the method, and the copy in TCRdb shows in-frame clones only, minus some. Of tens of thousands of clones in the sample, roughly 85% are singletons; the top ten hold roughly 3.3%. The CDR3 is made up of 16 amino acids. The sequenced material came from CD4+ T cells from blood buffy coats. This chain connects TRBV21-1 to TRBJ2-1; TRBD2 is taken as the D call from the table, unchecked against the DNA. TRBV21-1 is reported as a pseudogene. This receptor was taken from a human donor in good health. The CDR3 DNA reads TGTGCCAGCAGCTCGGACCGGGACTCCAACCCCAATGAGCAGTTCTTC. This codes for CASSSDRDSNPNEQFF.